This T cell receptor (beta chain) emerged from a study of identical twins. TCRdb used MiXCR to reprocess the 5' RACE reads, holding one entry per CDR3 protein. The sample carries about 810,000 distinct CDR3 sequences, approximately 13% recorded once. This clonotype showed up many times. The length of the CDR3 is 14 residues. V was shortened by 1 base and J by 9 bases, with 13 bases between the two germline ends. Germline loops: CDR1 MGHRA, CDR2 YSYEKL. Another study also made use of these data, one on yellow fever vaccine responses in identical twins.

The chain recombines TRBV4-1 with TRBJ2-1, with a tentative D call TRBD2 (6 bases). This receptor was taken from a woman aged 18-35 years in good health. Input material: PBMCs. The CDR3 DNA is TGCGCCAGCAGCCAAGTCCGCGGGAATGGTGAGCAGTTCTTC. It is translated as CASSQVRGNGEQFF.